This T cell receptor (beta chain) appears in the sequencing data of a study of T cell changes during pregnancy in multiple sclerosis. Generated by immunoSEQ multiplex PCR, the TCRdb table keeps only in-frame clones and is missing some. The table includes roughly 80,000 clones, just under 95% detected once. This clone has just a few counts. Germline CDR1 SGHAT, CDR2 FQDESV (reference sequence). The CDR3 covers 14 residues. Trimming at V came to 5 bases and at J to 9 bases, leaving 7 bases not matched to a gene. This TCR was sampled from a female donor with multiple sclerosis, enrolled in a pregnancy study. The V gene is TRBV11-1, the J gene TRBJ1-6; 7 bases align to TRBD1. The source was peripheral blood, collected in the first trimester of pregnancy. As DNA, the CDR3 is TGTGCCAGCAGCAGAGGGGGCGATTCTTCACCCCTCCACTTT. This sequence encodes CASSRGGDSSPLHF.